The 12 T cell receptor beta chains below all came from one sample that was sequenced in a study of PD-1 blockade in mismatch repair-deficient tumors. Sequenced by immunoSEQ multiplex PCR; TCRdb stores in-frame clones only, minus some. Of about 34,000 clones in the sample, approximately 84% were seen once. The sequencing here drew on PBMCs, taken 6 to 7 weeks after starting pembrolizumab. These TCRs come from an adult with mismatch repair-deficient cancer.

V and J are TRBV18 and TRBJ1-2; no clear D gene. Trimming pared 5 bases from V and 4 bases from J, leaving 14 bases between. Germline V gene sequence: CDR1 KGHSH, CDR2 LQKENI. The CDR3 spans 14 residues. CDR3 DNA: TGTGCCAGCTCAGGTGCGGGTTTCGGCTATGGCTACACCTTC. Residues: CASSGAGFGYGYTF.

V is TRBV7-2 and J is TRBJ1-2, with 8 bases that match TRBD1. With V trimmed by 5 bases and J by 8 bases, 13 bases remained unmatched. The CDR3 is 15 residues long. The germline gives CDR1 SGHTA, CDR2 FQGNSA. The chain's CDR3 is CASSLPGQAREGYTF. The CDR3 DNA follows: TGTGCCAGCAGCCTACCGGGACAGGCGCGGGAAGGCTACACCTTC.

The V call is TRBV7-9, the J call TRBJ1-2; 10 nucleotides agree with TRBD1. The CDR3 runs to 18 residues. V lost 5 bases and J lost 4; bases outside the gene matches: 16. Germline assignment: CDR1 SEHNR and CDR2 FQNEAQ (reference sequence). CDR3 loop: CASSPNRDRGTSGYGYTF. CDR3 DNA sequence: TGTGCCAGCAGCCCTAACCGGGACAGGGGAACATCGGGCTATGGCTACACCTTC.

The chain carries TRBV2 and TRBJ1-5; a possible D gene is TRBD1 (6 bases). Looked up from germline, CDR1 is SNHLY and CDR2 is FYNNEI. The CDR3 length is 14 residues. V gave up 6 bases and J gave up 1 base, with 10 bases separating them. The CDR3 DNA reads TGTGCCAGCAGCCCGGGACAAAGCAATCAGCCCCAGCATTTT. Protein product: CASSPGQSNQPQHF.

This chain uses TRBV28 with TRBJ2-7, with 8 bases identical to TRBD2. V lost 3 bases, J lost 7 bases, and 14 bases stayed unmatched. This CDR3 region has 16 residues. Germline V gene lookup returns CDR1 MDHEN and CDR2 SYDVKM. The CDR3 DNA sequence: TGTGCCAGCAGTTTGCTACTCGGGGGGGCGAGGGGAGAGCAGTACTTC. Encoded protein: CASSLLLGGARGEQYF.

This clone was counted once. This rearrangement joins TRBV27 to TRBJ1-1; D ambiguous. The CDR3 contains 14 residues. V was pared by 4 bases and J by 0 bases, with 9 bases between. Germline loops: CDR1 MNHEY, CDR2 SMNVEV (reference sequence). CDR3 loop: CASSSGLMNTEAFF. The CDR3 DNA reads TGTGCCAGCAGTTCCGGTCTTATGAACACTGAAGCTTTCTTT.

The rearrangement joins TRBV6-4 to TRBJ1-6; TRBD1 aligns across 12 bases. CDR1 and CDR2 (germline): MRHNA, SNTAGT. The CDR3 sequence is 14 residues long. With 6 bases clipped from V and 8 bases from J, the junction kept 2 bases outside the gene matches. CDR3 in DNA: TGTGCCAGCAGCGGGACAGGGGGCGATTCACCCCTCCACTTT. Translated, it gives CASSGTGGDSPLHF.

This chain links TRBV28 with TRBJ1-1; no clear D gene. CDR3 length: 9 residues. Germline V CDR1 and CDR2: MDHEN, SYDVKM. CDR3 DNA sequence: TGTGAGAGGAACACTGAAGCTTTCTTT. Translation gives CERNTEAFF.

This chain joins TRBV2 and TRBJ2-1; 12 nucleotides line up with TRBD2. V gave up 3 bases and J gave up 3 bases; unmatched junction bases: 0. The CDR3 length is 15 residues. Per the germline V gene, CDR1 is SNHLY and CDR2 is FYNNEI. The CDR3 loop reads CASSEGLAGYNEQFF. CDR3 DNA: TGTGCCAGCAGTGAGGGACTAGCGGGCTACAATGAGCAGTTCTTC. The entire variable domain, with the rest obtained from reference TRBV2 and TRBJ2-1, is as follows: EPEVTQTPSHQVTQMGQEVILRCVPISNHLYFYWYRQILGQKVEFLVSFYNNEISEKSEIFDDQFSVERPDGSNFTLKIRSTKLEDSAMYFCASSEGLAGYNEQFFGPGTRLTVL.

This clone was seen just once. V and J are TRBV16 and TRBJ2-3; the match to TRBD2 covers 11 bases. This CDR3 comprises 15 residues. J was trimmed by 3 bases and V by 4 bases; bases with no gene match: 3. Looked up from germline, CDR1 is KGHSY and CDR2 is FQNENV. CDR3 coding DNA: TGTGCCAGCAGCCTCTCTAGCGGGAGGACAGATACGCAGTATTTT. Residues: CASSLSSGRTDTQYF.

The CDR3 region has the DNA TGCAGCGTTGAACAGGGGCGCGCCGTCACTGAAGCTTTCTTT. As protein: CSVEQGRAVTEAFF. The chain couples TRBV29-1 to TRBJ1-1; D is perhaps TRBD1 (6 bases). The ends were cut back, 2 bases at V and 4 bases at J, with 14 bases in the middle. The germline gives CDR1 SQVTM, CDR2 ANQGSEA. The CDR3 length is 14 residues.

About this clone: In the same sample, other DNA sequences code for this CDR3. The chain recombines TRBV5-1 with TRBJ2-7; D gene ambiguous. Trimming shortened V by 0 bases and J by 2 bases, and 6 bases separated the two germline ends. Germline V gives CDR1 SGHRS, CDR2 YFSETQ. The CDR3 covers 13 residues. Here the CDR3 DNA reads TGCGCCAGCAGCTTGGGACGGGCCTACGAGCAGTACTTC. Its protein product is CASSLGRAYEQYF.